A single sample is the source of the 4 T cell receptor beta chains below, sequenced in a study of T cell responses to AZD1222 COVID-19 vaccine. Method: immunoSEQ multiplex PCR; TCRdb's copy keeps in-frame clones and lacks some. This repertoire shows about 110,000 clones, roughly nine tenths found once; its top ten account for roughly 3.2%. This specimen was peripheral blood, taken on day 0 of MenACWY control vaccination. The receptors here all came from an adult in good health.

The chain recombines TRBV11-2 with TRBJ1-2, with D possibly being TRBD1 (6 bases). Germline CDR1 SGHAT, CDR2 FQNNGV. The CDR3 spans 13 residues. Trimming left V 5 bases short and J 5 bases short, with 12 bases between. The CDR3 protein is CASSNRVGYGYTF. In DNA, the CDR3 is TGTGCCAGCAGCAACAGGGTAGGATATGGCTACACCTTC.

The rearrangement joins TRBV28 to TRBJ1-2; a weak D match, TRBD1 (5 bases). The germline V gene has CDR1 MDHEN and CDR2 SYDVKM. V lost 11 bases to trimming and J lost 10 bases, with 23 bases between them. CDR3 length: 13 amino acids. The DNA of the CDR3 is TGTGCCGGGGGTACCGGGACCAAACCCACCTACACCTTC. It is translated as CAGGTGTKPTYTF.

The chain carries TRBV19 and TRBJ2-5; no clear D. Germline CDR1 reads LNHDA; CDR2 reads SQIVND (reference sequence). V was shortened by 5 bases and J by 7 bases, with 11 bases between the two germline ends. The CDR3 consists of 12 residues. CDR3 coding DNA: TGTGCCAGTAGTGCCTCCGGTGGGACCCAGTACTTC. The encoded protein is CASSASGGTQYF.

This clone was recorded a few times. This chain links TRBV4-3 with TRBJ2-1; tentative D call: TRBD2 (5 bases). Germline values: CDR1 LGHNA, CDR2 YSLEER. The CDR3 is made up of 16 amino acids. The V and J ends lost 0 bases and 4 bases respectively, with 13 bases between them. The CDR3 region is CASSQEWLALYNEQFF. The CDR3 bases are TGCGCCAGCAGCCAAGAGTGGCTAGCCCTTTACAATGAGCAGTTCTTC.